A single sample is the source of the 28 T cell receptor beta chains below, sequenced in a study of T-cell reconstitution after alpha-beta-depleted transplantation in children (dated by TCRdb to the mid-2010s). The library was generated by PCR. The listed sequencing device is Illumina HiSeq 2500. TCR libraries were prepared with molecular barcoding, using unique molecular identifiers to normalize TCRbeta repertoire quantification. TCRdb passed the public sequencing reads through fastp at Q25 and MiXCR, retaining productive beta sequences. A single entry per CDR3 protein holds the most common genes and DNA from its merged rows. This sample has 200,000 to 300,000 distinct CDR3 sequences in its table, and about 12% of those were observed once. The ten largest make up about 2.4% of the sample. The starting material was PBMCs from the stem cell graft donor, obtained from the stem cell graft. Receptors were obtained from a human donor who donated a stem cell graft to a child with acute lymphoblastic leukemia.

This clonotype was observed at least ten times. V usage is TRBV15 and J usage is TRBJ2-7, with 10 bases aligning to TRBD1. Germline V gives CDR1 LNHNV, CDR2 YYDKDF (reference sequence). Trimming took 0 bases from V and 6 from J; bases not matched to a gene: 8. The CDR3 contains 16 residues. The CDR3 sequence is CATSRDLTGGYGEQYF. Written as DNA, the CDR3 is TGTGCCACCAGCAGAGATCTGACAGGGGGCTATGGCGAGCAGTACTTC. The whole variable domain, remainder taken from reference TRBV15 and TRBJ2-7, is DAMVIQNPRYQVTQFGKPVTLSCSQTLNHNVMYWYQQKSSQAPKLLFHYYDKDFNNEADTPDNFQSRRPNTSFCFLDIRSPGLGDTAMYLCATSRDLTGGYGEQYFGPGTRLTVT.

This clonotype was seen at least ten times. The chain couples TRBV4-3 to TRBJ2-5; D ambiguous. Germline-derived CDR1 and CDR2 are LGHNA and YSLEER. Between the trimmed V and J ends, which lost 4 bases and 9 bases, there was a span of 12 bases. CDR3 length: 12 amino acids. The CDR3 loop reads CASSREAGPQYF. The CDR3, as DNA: TGCGCCAGCAGCCGCGAGGCCGGGCCCCAGTACTTC.

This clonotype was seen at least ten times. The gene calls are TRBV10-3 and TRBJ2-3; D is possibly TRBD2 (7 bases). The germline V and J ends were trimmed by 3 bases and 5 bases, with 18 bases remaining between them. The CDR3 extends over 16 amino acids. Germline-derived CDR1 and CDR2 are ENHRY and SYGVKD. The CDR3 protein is CAISDKGGAGGDTQYF. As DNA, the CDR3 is TGTGCCATCAGTGATAAGGGGGGGGCCGGTGGAGATACGCAGTATTTT.

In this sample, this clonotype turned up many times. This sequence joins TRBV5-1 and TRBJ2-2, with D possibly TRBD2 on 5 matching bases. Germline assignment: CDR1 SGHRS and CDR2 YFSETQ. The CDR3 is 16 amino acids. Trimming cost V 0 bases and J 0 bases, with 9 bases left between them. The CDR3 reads CASSLVRASNTGELFF. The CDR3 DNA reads TGCGCCAGCAGCTTGGTGCGGGCGTCGAACACCGGGGAGCTGTTTTTT.

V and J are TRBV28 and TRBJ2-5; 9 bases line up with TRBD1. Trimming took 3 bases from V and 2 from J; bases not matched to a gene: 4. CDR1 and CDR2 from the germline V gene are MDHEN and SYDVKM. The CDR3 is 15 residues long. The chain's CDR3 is CASSFLGTGQETQYF. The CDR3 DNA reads TGTGCCAGCAGTTTTTTAGGGACAGGGCAAGAGACCCAGTACTTC.

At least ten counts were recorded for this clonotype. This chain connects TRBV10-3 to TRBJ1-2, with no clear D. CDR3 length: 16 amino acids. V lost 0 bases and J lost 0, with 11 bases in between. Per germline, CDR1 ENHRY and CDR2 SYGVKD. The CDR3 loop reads CAISESYVGANYGYTF. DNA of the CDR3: TGTGCCATCAGTGAGTCGTACGTGGGAGCTAACTATGGCTACACCTTC.

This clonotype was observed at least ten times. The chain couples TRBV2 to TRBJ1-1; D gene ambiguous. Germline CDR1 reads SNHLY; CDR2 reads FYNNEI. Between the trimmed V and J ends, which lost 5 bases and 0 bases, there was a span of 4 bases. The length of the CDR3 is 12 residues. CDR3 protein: CASSPLNTEAFF. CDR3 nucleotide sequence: TGTGCCAGCAGTCCACTGAACACTGAAGCTTTCTTT.

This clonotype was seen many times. The CDR3 is CASSKVGQATHEQYF. The CDR3 DNA follows: TGTGCCAGCAGCAAAGTAGGGCAGGCCACCCACGAGCAGTACTTC. The chain carries TRBV21-1 and TRBJ2-7; the table gives TRBD2 as D, unverified against the DNA. TRBV21-1 is a listed pseudogene. The CDR3 runs 15 residues.

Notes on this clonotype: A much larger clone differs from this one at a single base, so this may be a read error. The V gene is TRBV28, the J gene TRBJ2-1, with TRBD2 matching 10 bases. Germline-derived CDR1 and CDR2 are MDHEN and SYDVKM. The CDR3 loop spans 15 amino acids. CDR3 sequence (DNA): TGTGCCAGCAGTTCCAGGACTAGCGGAAACAATGGGCAGTTCTTC. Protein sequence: CASSSRTSGNNGQFF.

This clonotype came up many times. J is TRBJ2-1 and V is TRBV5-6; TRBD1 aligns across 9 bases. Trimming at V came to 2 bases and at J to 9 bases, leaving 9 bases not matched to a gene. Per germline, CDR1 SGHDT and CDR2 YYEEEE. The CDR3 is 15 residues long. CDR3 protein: CASSLPGQGVGEQFF. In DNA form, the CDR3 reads TGTGCCAGCAGCTTACCGGGACAGGGTGTTGGTGAGCAGTTCTTC.

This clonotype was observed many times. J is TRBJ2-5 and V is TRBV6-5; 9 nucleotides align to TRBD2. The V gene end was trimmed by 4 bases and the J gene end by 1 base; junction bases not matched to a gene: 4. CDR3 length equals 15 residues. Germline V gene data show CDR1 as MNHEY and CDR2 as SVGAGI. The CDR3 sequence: CASSFQRGVQETQYF. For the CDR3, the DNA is TGTGCCAGCAGTTTTCAGCGGGGGGTCCAAGAGACCCAGTACTTC.

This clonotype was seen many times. The CDR3 nucleotides are TGTGCCATTCGGCGGGCGTATTCGGACACAGATACGCAGTATTTT. Translation gives CAIRRAYSDTDTQYF. The V call is TRBV6-2 or TRBV6-3, the J call TRBJ2-3, with D perhaps TRBD2 (5 bases). Germline V gene sequence: CDR1 MNHEY, CDR2 SVGEGT. Trimming pared 10 bases from V and 2 bases from J, leaving 19 bases between. This CDR3 region has 15 residues.

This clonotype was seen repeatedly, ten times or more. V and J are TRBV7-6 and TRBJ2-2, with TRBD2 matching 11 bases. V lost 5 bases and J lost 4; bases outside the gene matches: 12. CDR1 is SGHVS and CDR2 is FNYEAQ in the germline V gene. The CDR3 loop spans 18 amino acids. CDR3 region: CASSPDRGLAVPTGELFF. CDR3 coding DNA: TGTGCCAGCAGCCCAGATCGGGGACTAGCGGTACCCACCGGGGAGCTGTTTTTT.

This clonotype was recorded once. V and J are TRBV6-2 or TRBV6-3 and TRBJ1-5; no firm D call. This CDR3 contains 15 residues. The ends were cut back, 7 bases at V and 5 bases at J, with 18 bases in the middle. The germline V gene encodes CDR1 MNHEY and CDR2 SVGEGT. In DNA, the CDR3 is TGTGCCAGCAATCCCCCGGGTAACACCTATCAGCCCCAGCATTTT. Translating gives CASNPPGNTYQPQHF.

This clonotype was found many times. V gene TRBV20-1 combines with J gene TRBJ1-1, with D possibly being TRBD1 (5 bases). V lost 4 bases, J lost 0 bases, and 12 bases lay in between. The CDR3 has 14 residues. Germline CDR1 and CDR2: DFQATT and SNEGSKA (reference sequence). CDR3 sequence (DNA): TGCAGTGCTAAAAGGCAGGGAGTGAACACTGAAGCTTTCTTT. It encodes CSAKRQGVNTEAFF.

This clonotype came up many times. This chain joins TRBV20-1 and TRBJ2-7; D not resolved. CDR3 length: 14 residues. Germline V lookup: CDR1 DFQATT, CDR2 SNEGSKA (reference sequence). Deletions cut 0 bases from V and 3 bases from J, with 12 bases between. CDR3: CSARDVGQIYEQYF. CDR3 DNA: TGCAGTGCTAGAGATGTAGGGCAGATCTACGAGCAGTACTTC.

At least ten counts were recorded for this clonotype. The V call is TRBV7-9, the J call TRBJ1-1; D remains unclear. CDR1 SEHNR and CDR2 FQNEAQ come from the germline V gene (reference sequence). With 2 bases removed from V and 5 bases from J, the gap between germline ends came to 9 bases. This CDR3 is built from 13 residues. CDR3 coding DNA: TGTGCCAGCAGCTTACTTGGCGAGACTGAAGCTTTCTTT. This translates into CASSLLGETEAFF.

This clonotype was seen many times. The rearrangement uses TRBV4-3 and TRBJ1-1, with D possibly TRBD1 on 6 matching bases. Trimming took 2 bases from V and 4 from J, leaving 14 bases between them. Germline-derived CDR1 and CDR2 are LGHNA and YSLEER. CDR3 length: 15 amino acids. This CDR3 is CASSQNHRGTTEAFF. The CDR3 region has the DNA TGCGCCAGCAGCCAAAACCATAGGGGGACCACTGAAGCTTTCTTT.

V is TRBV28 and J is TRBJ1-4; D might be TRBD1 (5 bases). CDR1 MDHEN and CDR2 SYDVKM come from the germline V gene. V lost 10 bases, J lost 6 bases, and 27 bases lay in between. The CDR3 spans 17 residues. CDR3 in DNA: TGTGCCACCGCAGGGATCCCCAGTGTGAGCCCTTATGAAAAACTGTTTTTT. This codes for CATAGIPSVSPYEKLFF.

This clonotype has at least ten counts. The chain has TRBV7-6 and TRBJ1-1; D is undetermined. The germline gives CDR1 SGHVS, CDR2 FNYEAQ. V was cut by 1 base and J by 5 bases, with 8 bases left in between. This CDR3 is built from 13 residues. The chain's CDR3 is CASSLEEETEAFF. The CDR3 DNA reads TGTGCCAGCAGCTTAGAGGAGGAGACTGAAGCTTTCTTT.

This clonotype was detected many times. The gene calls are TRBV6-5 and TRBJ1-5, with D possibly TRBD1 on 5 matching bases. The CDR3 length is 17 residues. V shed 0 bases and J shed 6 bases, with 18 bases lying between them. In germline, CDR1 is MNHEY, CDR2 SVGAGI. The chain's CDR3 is CASSYSRGSQGTQPQHF. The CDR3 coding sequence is TGTGCCAGCAGTTACTCGAGGGGCAGCCAAGGTACTCAGCCCCAGCATTTT.

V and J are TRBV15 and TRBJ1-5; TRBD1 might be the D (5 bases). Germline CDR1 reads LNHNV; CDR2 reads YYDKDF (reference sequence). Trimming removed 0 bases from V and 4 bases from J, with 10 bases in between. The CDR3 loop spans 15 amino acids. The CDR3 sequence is CATSRDLRQNQPQHF. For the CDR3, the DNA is TGTGCCACCAGCAGAGATCTCCGACAGAATCAGCCCCAGCATTTT.

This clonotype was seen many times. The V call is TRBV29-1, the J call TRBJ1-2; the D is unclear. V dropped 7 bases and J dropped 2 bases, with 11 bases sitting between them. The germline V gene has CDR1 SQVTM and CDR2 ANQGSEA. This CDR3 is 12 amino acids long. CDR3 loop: CSADPSNYGYTF. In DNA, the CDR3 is TGCAGCGCTGACCCGTCGAACTATGGCTACACCTTC.

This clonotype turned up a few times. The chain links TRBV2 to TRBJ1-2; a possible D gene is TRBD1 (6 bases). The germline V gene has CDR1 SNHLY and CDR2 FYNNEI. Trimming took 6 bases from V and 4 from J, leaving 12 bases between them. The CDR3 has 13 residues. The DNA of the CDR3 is TGTGCCAGCAGCCCTGGGGGCCTCTATGGCTACACCTTC. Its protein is CASSPGGLYGYTF.

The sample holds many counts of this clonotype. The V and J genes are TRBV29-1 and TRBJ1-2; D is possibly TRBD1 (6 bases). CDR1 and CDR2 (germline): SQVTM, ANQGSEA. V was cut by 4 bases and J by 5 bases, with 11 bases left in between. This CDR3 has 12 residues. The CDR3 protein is CSVGQGRYGYTF. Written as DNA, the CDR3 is TGCAGCGTTGGGCAGGGGAGGTATGGCTACACCTTC.

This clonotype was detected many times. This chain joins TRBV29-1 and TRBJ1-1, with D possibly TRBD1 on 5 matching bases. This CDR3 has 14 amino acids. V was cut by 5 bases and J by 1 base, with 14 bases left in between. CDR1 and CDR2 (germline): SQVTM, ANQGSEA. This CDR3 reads CSVRIGTANTEAFF. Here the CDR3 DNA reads TGCAGCGTTCGTATAGGGACGGCGAACACTGAAGCTTTCTTT.

The DNA for the CDR3 is TGTGCTAGTGGTTTGGGGACGGAAGTCTATGGCTACACCTTC. Amino acids: CASGLGTEVYGYTF. The chain combines TRBV12-5 with TRBJ1-2; D is uncertain. Germline CDR1 and CDR2: LGHNT and FRNRAP. The CDR3 totals 14 residues. V lost 1 base and J lost 4, with 10 bases in between.

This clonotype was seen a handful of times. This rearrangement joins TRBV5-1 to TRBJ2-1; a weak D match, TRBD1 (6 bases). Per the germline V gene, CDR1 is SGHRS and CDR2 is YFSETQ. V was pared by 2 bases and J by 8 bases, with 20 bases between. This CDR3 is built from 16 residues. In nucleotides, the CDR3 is TGCGCCAGCAGCTTCCCCAGCAGGGGTGATGGGGATGAGCAGTTCTTC. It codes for CASSFPSRGDGDEQFF.